These T cell receptor beta chains were read from a single sample in a study of cytomegalovirus exposure and HLA in healthy donors. Assay: immunoSEQ multiplex PCR; the TCRdb copy retains only in-frame clones and omits some. Among 200,000 to 250,000 clones, about 90% were seen once, and the ten largest hold around 13%. The sequencing input was PBMCs. All receptors come from a man aged 18 to 30 in good health and CMV-seropositive. Both conserved end residues are part of each CDR3. Each record gives: V gene, clone size, D gene, J gene, CDR3 protein, CDR3 DNA. The D gene is left open where the match is weak. Not every row has a clone size; where given, it reads once, few, many or a size class.

V: TRBV4-3; size: .; D: .; J: TRBJ2-3; CDR3: CASSQESRFVTQYF; DNA: TGCGCCAGCAGCCAAGAATCCAGGTTTGTTACGCAGTATTTT
V: TRBV6-1; size: .; D: TRBD1; J: TRBJ1-5; CDR3: CASRVDRAQPQHF; DNA: TGTGCCAGCAGAGTAGACAGGGCTCAGCCCCAGCATTTT
V: TRBV27; size: .; D: TRBD1; J: TRBJ1-5; CDR3: CASSGQGIQPQHF; DNA: TGTGCCAGCAGTGGACAGGGAATACAGCCCCAGCATTTT
V: TRBV2; size: .; D: .; J: TRBJ1-1; CDR3: CASSETRQAFF; DNA: TGTGCCAGCAGTGAAACCCGTCAAGCTTTCTTT
V: TRBV20-1; size: .; D: .; J: TRBJ2-5; CDR3: CSAIMRETQYF; DNA: TGCAGTGCTATCATGAGGGAGACCCAGTACTTC
V: TRBV27; size: .; D: .; J: TRBJ1-1; CDR3: CASSLSVGHLNTEAFF; DNA: TGTGCCAGCAGTTTAAGTGTGGGACATCTTAACACTGAAGCTTTCTTT
V: TRBV10-2; size: .; D: .; J: TRBJ2-7; CDR3: CASSDRNTYEQYF; DNA: TGCGCCAGCAGTGACAGGAACACCTACGAGCAGTACTTC
V: TRBV6-5; size: .; D: .; J: TRBJ1-1; CDR3: CASSYGTPGAEAFF; DNA: TGTGCCAGCAGTTACGGGACCCCGGGGGCTGAAGCTTTCTTT
V: TRBV5-6; size: .; D: .; J: TRBJ1-1; CDR3: CASSLTGKTEAFF; DNA: TGTGCCAGCAGCTTGACAGGGAAGACTGAAGCTTTCTTT
V: TRBV5-1; size: .; D: .; J: TRBJ1-2; CDR3: CASSFSQGGGYTF; DNA: TGCGCCAGCAGCTTCTCGCAGGGTGGTGGCTACACCTTC
V: TRBV28; size: .; D: TRBD2; J: TRBJ2-3; CDR3: CASSLTAGGVKDTQYF; DNA: TGTGCCAGCAGTTTAACCGCGGGAGGGGTGAAAGATACGCAGTATTTT
V: TRBV6-6; size: .; D: .; J: TRBJ1-3; CDR3: CASSDPGRGNTIYF; DNA: TGTGCCAGCAGTGACCCGGGGCGTGGAAACACCATATATTTT
V: TRBV19; size: .; D: .; J: TRBJ2-5; CDR3: CASSIDPGRWETQYF; DNA: TGTGCCAGTAGTATAGATCCAGGGAGATGGGAGACCCAGTACTTC
V: TRBV4-1; size: .; D: .; J: TRBJ1-5; CDR3: CASSQGREGEHYSNQPQHF; DNA: TGCGCCAGCAGCCAAGGTCGTGAGGGGGAACATTATAGCAATCAGCCCCAGCATTTT
V: TRBV6-5; size: .; D: .; J: TRBJ1-5; CDR3: CASSPGVNPNQPQHF; DNA: TGTGCCAGCAGTCCCGGGGTAAATCCCAATCAGCCCCAGCATTTT
V: TRBV6-6; size: .; D: .; J: TRBJ1-2; CDR3: CASSYEGDGNYGYTF; DNA: TGTGCCAGCAGCTACGAAGGGGATGGGAACTATGGCTACACCTTC
V: TRBV14; size: .; D: .; J: TRBJ1-2; CDR3: CASSQYLQDDNYGYTF; DNA: TGTGCCAGCAGCCAATATTTGCAGGATGATAACTATGGCTACACCTTC
V: TRBV9; size: .; D: .; J: TRBJ2-5; CDR3: CASSAGGIQETQYF; DNA: TGTGCCAGCAGCGCTGGGGGAATCCAAGAGACCCAGTACTTC
V: TRBV5-1; size: .; D: TRBD1; J: TRBJ2-3; CDR3: CASSSGQGTDTQYF; DNA: TGCGCCAGCAGCTCAGGACAGGGCACAGATACGCAGTATTTT
V: TRBV4-3; size: once; D: .; J: TRBJ1-2; CDR3: CASSREQGNWGGYTF; DNA: TGCGCCAGCAGCCGGGAGCAGGGGAATTGGGGTGGCTACACCTTC
V: TRBV5-1; size: .; D: .; J: TRBJ2-1; CDR3: CASSLSSYNEQFF; DNA: TGCGCCAGCAGCCTGTCCTCCTACAATGAGCAGTTCTTC
V: TRBV7-9; size: .; D: .; J: TRBJ2-7; CDR3: CASSSFRGTGVPYEQYF; DNA: TGTGCCAGCAGCTCATTTCGGGGGACGGGTGTTCCCTACGAGCAGTACTTC
V: TRBV6-5; size: .; D: .; J: TRBJ1-1; CDR3: CATFLNTEAFF; DNA: TGTGCCACCTTTCTGAACACTGAAGCTTTCTTT
V: TRBV30; size: .; D: .; J: TRBJ2-3; CDR3: CAWSGGSTDTQYF; DNA: TGTGCCTGGAGTGGGGGGAGCACAGATACGCAGTATTTT
V: TRBV18; size: once; D: .; J: TRBJ1-4; CDR3: CASSPQAGNEKLFF; DNA: TGTGCCAGCTCACCACAAGCAGGCAATGAAAAACTGTTTTTT
V: TRBV6-1; size: .; D: TRBD1; J: TRBJ1-2; CDR3: CASRGDRVYGYTF; DNA: TGTGCCAGCAGGGGGGACAGGGTTTATGGCTACACCTTC
V: TRBV10-3; size: .; D: TRBD2; J: TRBJ2-1; CDR3: CAIKKAEGRLAGGHEQFF; DNA: TGTGCCATCAAAAAGGCCGAAGGGAGACTAGCGGGAGGCCATGAGCAGTTCTTC
V: TRBV6-5; size: .; D: TRBD2; J: TRBJ2-2; CDR3: CASSYGGELTGELFF; DNA: TGTGCCAGCAGTTACGGGGGGGAGCTCACCGGGGAGCTGTTTTTT
V: TRBV6-5; size: once; D: .; J: TRBJ2-3; CDR3: CASSSNRRRATDTQYF; DNA: TGTGCCAGCAGTTCGAACAGACGGCGGGCCACAGATACGCAGTATTTT
V: TRBV30; size: .; D: .; J: TRBJ2-7; CDR3: CAWSGLRDGPSYEQYF; DNA: TGTGCCTGGAGTGGACTCCGGGACGGTCCTTCCTACGAGCAGTACTTC
V: TRBV6-1; size: .; D: .; J: TRBJ2-7; CDR3: CASIFGTPRGEQYF; DNA: TGTGCCAGCATTTTCGGGACTCCCCGGGGGGAGCAGTACTTC
V: TRBV5-1; size: .; D: .; J: TRBJ2-3; CDR3: CASSLVTDTQYF; DNA: TGCGCCAGCAGCTTGGTTACAGATACGCAGTATTTT
V: TRBV28; size: .; D: .; J: TRBJ2-2; CDR3: CASTSWTNTGELFF; DNA: TGTGCCAGCACCTCGTGGACGAACACCGGGGAGCTGTTTTTT